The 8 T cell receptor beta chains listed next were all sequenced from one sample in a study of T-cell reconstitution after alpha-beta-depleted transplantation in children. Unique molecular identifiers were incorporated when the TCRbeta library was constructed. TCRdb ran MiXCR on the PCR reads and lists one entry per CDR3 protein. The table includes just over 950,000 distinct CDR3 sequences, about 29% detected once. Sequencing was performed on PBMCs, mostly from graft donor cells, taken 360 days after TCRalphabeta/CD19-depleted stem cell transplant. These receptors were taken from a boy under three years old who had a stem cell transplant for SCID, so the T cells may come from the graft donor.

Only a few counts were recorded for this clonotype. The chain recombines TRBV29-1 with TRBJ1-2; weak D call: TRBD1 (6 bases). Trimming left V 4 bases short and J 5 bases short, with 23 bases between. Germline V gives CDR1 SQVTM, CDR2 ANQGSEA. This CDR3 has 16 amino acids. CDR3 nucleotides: TGCAGCGTTGGGGACCCTCGGCGCTTTGGGACATATGGCTACACCTTC. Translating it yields CSVGDPRRFGTYGYTF.

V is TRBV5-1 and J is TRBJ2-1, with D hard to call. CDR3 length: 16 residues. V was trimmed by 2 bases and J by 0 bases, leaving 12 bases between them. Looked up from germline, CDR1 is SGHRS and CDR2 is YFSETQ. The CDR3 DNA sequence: TGCGCCAGCAGCTTATACAAGGGAAGCTCCTACAATGAGCAGTTCTTC. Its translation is CASSLYKGSSYNEQFF. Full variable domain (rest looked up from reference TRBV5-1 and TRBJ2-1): KAGVTQTPRYLIKTRGQQVTLSCSPISGHRSVSWYQQTPGQGLQFLFEYFSETQRNKGNFPGRFSGRQFSNSRSEMNVSTLELGDSALYLCASSLYKGSSYNEQFFGPGTRLTVL.

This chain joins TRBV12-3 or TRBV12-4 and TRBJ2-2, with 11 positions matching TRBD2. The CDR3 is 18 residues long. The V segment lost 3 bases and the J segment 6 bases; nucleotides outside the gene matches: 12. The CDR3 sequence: CASSLARPLAGGAGELFF. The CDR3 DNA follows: TGTGCCAGCAGTTTGGCCCGGCCGTTAGCGGGGGGGGCCGGGGAGCTGTTTTTT.

This CDR3 is CASSAWGATQETQYF. The CDR3 DNA follows: TGTGCCAGCAGCGCTTGGGGGGCGACCCAAGAGACCCAGTACTTC. The V gene is TRBV7-2, the J gene TRBJ2-5, with D perhaps TRBD1 or TRBD2 (6 bases each). Germline V gene sequence: CDR1 SGHTA, CDR2 FQGNSA. CDR3 length equals 15 residues. The V and J ends lost 5 bases and 1 base respectively, with 14 bases between them.

For the CDR3, the DNA is TGTGCCACCAGTGAACCGGGACAGGGGGCCCTTGGTGAGCAGTTCTTC. As protein: CATSEPGQGALGEQFF. The V call is TRBV24-1, the J call TRBJ2-1, with 12 bases lining up with TRBD1. The CDR3 loop spans 16 amino acids. With 4 bases clipped from V and 9 bases from J, the junction kept 9 bases outside the gene matches. Germline V lookup: CDR1 KGHDR, CDR2 SFDVKD.

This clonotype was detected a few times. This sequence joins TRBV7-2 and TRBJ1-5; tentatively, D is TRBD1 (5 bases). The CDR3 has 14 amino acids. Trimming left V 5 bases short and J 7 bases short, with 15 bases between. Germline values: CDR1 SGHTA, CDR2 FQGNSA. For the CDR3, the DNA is TGTGCCAGCAGCCTTATTGGTGGGGGGCAGCCCCAGCATTTT. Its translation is CASSLIGGGQPQHF.

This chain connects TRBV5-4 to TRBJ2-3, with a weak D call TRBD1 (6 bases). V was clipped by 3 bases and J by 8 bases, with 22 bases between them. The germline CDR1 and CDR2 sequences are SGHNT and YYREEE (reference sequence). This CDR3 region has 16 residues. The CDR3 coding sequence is TGTGCCAGCAGCTCTCCCCCCAGAGGGGGAATGGTTACGCAGTATTTT. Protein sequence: CASSSPPRGGMVTQYF.

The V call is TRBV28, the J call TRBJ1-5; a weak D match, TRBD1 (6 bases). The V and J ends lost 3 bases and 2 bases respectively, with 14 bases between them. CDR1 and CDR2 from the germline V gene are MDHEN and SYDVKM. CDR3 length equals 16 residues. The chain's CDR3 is CASSLGARRGNQPQHF. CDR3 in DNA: TGTGCCAGCAGTTTGGGGGCCCGGAGAGGCAATCAGCCCCAGCATTTT. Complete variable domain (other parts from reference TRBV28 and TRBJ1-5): DVKVTQSSRYLVKRTGEKVFLECVQDMDHENMFWYRQDPGLGLRLIYFSYDVKMKEKGDIPEGYSVSREKKERFSLILESASTNQTSMYLCASSLGARRGNQPQHFGDGTRLSIL.